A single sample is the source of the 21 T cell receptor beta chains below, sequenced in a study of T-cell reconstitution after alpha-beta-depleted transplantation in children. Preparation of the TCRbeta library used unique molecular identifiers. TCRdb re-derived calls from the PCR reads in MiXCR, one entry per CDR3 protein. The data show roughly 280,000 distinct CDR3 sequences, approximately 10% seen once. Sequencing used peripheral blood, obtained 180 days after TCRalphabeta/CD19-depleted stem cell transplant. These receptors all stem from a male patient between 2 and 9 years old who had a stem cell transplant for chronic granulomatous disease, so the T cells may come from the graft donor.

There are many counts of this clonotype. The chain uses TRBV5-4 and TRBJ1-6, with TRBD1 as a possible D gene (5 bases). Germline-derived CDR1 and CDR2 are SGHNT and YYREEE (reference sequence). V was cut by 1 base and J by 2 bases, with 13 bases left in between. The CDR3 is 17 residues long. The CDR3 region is CASSLIWAGTYNSPLHF. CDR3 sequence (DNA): TGTGCCAGCAGCTTGATATGGGCAGGGACCTATAATTCACCCCTCCACTTT.

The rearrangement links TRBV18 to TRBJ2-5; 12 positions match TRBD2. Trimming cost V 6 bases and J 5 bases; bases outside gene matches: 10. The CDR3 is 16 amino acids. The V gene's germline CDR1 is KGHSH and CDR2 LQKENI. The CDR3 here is CASSDLAGGPTETQYF. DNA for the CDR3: TGTGCCAGCTCGGACCTAGCGGGGGGGCCTACGGAGACCCAGTACTTC. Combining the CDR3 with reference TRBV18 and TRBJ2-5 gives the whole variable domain NAGVMQNPRHLVRRRGQEARLRCSPMKGHSHVYWYRQLPEEGLKFMVYLQKENIIDESGMPKERFSAEFPKEGPSILRIQQVVRGDSAAYFCASSDLAGGPTETQYFGPGTRLLVL.

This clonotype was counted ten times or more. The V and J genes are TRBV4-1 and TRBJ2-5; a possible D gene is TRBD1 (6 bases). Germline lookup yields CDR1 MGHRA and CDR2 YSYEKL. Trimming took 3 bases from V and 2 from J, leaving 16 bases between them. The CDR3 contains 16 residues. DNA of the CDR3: TGCGCCAGCAGCCAGACCAAGACAGGCCGACAAGAGACCCAGTACTTC. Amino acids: CASSQTKTGRQETQYF.

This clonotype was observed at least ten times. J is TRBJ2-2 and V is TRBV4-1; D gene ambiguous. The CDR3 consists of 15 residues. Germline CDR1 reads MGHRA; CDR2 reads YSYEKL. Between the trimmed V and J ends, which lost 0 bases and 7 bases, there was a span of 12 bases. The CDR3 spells CASSQDRVAIGELFF. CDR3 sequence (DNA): TGCGCCAGCAGCCAAGATAGGGTAGCCATCGGGGAGCTGTTTTTT.

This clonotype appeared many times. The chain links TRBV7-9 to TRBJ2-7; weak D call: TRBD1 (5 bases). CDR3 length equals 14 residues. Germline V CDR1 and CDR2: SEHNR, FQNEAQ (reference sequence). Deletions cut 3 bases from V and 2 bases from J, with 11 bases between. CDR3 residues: CASSFLGPTYEQYF. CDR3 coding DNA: TGTGCCAGCAGCTTTTTGGGGCCCACCTACGAGCAGTACTTC. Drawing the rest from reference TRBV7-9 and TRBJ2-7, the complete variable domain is DTGVSQNPRHKITKRGQNVTFRCDPISEHNRLYWYRQTLGQGPEFLTYFQNEAQLEKSRLLSDRFSAERPKGSFSTLEIQRTEQGDSAMYLCASSFLGPTYEQYFGPGTRLTVT.

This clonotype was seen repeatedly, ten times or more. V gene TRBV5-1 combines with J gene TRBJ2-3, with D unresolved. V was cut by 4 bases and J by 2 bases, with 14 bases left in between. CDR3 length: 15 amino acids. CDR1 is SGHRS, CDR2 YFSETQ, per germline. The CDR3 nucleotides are TGCGCCAGCAGCCCCCAATTAAGGGACACAGATACGCAGTATTTT. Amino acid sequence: CASSPQLRDTDTQYF.

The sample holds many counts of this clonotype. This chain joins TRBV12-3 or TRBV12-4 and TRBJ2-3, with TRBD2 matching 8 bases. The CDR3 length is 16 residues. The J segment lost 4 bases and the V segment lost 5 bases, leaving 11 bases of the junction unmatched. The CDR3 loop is CASSLPGREAADTQYF. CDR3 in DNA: TGTGCCAGCAGTCTCCCGGGGCGGGAGGCTGCAGATACGCAGTATTTT.

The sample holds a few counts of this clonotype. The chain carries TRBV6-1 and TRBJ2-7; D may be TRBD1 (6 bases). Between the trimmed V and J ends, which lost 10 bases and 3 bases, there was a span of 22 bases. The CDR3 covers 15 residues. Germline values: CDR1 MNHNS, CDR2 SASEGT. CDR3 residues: CATTSVPGQSYEQYF. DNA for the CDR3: TGTGCCACCACCTCGGTCCCGGGACAAAGCTACGAGCAGTACTTC.

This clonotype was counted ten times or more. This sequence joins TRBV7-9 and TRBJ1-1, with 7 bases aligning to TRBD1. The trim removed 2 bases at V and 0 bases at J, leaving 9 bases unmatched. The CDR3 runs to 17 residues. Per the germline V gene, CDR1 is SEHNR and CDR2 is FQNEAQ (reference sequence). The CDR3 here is CASSLIEGGTMNTEAFF. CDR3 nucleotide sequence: TGTGCCAGCAGCTTAATAGAAGGGGGCACCATGAACACTGAAGCTTTCTTT.

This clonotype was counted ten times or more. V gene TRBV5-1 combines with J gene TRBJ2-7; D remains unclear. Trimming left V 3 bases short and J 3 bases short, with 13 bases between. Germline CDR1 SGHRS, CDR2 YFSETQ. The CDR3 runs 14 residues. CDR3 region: CASSSTHVLYEQYF. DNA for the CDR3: TGCGCCAGCAGCTCGACCCACGTCCTCTACGAGCAGTACTTC.

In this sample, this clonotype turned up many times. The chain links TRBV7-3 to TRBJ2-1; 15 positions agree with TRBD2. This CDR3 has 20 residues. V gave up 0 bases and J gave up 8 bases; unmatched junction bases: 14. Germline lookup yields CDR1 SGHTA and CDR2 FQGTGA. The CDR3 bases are TGTGCCAGCAGCTTAACCCACGGACTAGCGGGGGGGCCGGTTGGAGATGAGCAGTTCTTC. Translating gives CASSLTHGLAGGPVGDEQFF.

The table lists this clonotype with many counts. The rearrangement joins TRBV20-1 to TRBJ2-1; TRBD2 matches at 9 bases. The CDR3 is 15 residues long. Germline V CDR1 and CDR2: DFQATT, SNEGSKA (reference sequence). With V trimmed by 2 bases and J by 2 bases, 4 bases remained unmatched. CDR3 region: CSARHSGGPYNEQFF. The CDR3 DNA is TGCAGTGCTAGACATAGCGGGGGCCCCTACAATGAGCAGTTCTTC.

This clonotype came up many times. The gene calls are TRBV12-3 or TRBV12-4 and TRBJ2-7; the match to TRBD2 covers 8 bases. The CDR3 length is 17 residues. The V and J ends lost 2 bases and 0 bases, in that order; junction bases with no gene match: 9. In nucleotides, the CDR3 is TGTGCCAGCAGTTTACTAACTAGCGGTCAAAGCTCCTACGAGCAGTACTTC. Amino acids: CASSLLTSGQSSYEQYF.

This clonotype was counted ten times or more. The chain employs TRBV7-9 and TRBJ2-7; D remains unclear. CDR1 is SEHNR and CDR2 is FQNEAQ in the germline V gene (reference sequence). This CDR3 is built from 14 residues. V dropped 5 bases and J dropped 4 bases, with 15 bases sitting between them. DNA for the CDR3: TGTGCCAGCAGCCCTTTCCGGGCTGCGTACGAGCAGTACTTC. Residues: CASSPFRAAYEQYF. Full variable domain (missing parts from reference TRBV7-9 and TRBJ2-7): DTGVSQNPRHKITKRGQNVTFRCDPISEHNRLYWYRQTLGQGPEFLTYFQNEAQLEKSRLLSDRFSAERPKGSFSTLEIQRTEQGDSAMYLCASSPFRAAYEQYFGPGTRLTVT.

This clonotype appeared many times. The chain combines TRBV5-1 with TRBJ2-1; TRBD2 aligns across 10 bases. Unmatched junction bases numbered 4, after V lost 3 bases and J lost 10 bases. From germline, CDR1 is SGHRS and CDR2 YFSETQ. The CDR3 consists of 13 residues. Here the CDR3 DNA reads TGCGCCAGCAGCTCCATGACTAGCGGGGAGCAGTTCTTC. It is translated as CASSSMTSGEQFF.

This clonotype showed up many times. CDR3 in DNA: TGTGCCAGCAGCTTAAAGCCCCAGGGGGCAGATACAGATACGCAGTATTTT. This translates into CASSLKPQGADTDTQYF. The V call is TRBV11-2, the J call TRBJ2-3; 8 bases fit TRBD1. This CDR3 comprises 17 residues. Looked up from germline, CDR1 is SGHAT and CDR2 is FQNNGV. J lost 3 bases, V lost 2 bases, and 10 bases had no gene match.

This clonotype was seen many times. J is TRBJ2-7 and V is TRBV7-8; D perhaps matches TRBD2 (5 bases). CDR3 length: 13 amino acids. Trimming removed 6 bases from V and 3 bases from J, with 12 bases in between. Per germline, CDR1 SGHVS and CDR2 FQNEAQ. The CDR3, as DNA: TGTGCCAGCAGATCCCAGGCGGGCTACGAGCAGTACTTC. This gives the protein CASRSQAGYEQYF. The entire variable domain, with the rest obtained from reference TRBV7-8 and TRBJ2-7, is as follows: GAGVSQSPRYKVAKRGQDVALRCDPISGHVSLFWYQQALGQGPEFLTYFQNEAQLDKSGLPSDRFFAERPEGSVSTLKIQRTQQEDSAVYLCASRSQAGYEQYFGPGTRLTVT.

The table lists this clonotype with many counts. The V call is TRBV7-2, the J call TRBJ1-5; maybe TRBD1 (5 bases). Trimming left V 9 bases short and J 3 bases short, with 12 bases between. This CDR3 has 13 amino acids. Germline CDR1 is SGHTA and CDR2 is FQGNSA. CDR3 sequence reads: CASCGGTNQPQHF. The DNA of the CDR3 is TGTGCCAGTTGCGGGGGGACCAATCAGCCCCAGCATTTT.

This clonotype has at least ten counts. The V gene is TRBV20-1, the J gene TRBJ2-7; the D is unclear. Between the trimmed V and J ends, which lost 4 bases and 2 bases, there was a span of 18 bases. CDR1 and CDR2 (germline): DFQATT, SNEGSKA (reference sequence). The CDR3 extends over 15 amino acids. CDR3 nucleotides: TGCAGTGCTACGAACTTAAAGGCCCCACCCTACGAGCAGTACTTC. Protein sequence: CSATNLKAPPYEQYF.

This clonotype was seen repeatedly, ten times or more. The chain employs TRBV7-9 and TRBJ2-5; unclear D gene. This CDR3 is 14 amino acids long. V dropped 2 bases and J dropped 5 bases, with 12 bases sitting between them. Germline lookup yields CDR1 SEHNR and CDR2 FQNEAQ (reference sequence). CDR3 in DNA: TGTGCCAGCAGCTTATCATTTCCTGGGGAGACCCAGTACTTC. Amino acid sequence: CASSLSFPGETQYF.

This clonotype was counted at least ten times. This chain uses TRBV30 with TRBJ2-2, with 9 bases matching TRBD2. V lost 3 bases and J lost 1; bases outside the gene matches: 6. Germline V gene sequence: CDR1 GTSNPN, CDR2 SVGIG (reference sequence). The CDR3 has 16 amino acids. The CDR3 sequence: CAWRVSGRRNTGELFF. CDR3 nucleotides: TGTGCCTGGAGGGTTAGCGGGAGAAGGAACACCGGGGAGCTGTTTTTT.